The 25 T cell receptor beta chains given below trace back to one sample, sequenced in a study of cytomegalovirus exposure and HLA in healthy donors. The PCR used 60 Vbeta and 13 Jbeta primers. The protocol was immunoSEQ multiplex PCR, while the TCRdb copy is restricted to in-frame clones and leaves out a portion. Counted here are about 140,000 clones, about three quarters occurring once; the ten biggest clones make up approximately 15%. Material: PBMCs. Receptors were obtained from a human donor in good health.

This chain uses TRBV28 with TRBJ1-1, with D possibly matching TRBD1 (6 bases). Germline values: CDR1 MDHEN, CDR2 SYDVKM. V lost 5 bases, J lost 11 bases, and 21 bases lay in between. The CDR3 length is 14 residues. CDR3 coding DNA: TGTGCCAGCAGTCCGGCGGACAGTTGGGCGGAGGCTTTCTTT. Translating it yields CASSPADSWAEAFF.

The rearrangement links TRBV9 to TRBJ2-1, with TRBD1 identical over 8 bases. The CDR3 runs to 13 residues. Looked up from germline, CDR1 is SGDLS and CDR2 is YYNGEE. V shed 1 base and J 7 bases; nucleotides not matched to a gene: 1. The CDR3 nucleotides are TGTGCCAGCAGCGTACACAGGGGGAATGAGCAGTTCTTC. This translates into CASSVHRGNEQFF.

The rearrangement joins TRBV7-6 to TRBJ2-7; D may be TRBD2 (6 bases). This CDR3 region has 12 residues. Looked up from germline, CDR1 is SGHVS and CDR2 is FNYEAQ. The ends were cut back, 5 bases at V and 6 bases at J, with 11 bases in the middle. CDR3 sequence reads: CASSLIGGEQYF. CDR3 DNA: TGTGCCAGCAGCCTCATCGGGGGCGAGCAGTACTTC. Looking up the rest from reference TRBV7-6 and TRBJ2-7 gives the full variable domain: GAGVSQSPRYKVTKRGQDVALRCDPISGHVSLYWYRQALGQGPEFLTYFNYEAQQDKSGLPNDRFSAERPEGSISTLTIQRTEQRDSAMYRCASSLIGGEQYFGPGTRLTVT.

For this clone: At one boundary the junction diverges from the germline segment, which might be a read error. The genes are TRBV5-4 and TRBJ2-5; 11 bases align to TRBD1. Germline V gene data show CDR1 as SGHNT and CDR2 as YYREEE (reference sequence). This CDR3 has 15 amino acids. Here the CDR3 reads CASSLDRGRGETQYF. The CDR3 DNA reads TGTGCCAGCAGTTTGGACAGGGGGCGAGGGGAGACCCAGTACTTC.

This clone was counted a few times. The J gene is TRBJ1-2, the V gene TRBV6-5; a possible D gene is TRBD1 (5 bases). Germline assignment: CDR1 MNHEY and CDR2 SVGAGI. The CDR3 runs 14 residues. The germline V and J ends were trimmed by 7 bases and 8 bases, with 20 bases remaining between them. Written as DNA, the CDR3 is TGTGCCAGCACCCAAGGCCGGGGGGAAGGAGGCTACACCTTC. Translating gives CASTQGRGEGGYTF.

Of note for this clone: Mismatch with germline at one junction end may stem from a read error. The chain joins TRBV7-9 to TRBJ2-1, with a possible D match to TRBD2 (6 bases). Germline loops: CDR1 SEHNR, CDR2 FQNEAQ (reference sequence). CDR3 length: 14 residues. CDR3 in DNA: TGTGCCAGCAGTCGAGGGACCGACCGGGACTCCTTGGTCTTC. Translation gives CASSRGTDRDSLVF.

The chain is built from TRBV30 and TRBJ2-7, with D maybe TRBD2 (5 bases). In germline, CDR1 is GTSNPN, CDR2 SVGIG (reference sequence). The CDR3 consists of 13 residues. V was cut by 1 base and J by 6 bases, with 13 bases left in between. Here the CDR3 DNA reads TGTGCCTGGAGTGGGACTGCCTACGCCGAGCAGTACTTC. Protein sequence: CAWSGTAYAEQYF.

V gene TRBV10-3 combines with J gene TRBJ2-5, with TRBD2 matching over 13 bases. Germline V gene sequence: CDR1 ENHRY, CDR2 SYGVKD. V lost 4 bases to trimming and J lost 8 bases; unmatched junction nucleotides: 4. This CDR3 is built from 14 residues. The CDR3 protein is CAISATSGGDTQYF. CDR3 DNA: TGTGCCATCAGTGCCACTAGCGGGGGGGACACCCAGTACTTC.

This chain uses TRBV9 with TRBJ1-5; the D gene is possibly TRBD1 (5 bases). This CDR3 spans 14 amino acids. With 3 bases removed from V and 0 bases from J, the gap between germline ends came to 7 bases. Germline CDR1 reads SGDLS; CDR2 reads YYNGEE. The CDR3 here is CASSAGFSNQPQHF. CDR3 nucleotides: TGTGCCAGCAGCGCAGGGTTTAGCAATCAGCCCCAGCATTTT.

This chain's CDR3 is CATSRDRVSYEQYF. The CDR3, as DNA: TGTGCCACCAGCAGAGACAGGGTCTCCTACGAGCAGTACTTC. The chain joins TRBV15 to TRBJ2-5; possibly TRBD1 for D (5 bases). TRBJ2-7 matches the DNA end more closely, so the J call is doubtful. Germline CDR1 is LNHNV and CDR2 is YYDKDF (reference sequence). CDR3 length: 14 residues.

The chain uses TRBV7-3 and TRBJ2-5, with D perhaps TRBD1 (6 bases). Trimming shortened V by 5 bases and J by 5 bases, and 27 bases separated the two germline ends. Germline CDR1 reads SGHTA; CDR2 reads FQGTGA. This CDR3 has 18 amino acids. The CDR3 here is CASSLPPRWTENGETQYF. The CDR3 DNA reads as TGTGCCAGCAGCCTACCGCCACGATGGACAGAAAACGGCGAGACCCAGTACTTC.

The count of this clone is one. The chain employs TRBV11-2 and TRBJ2-7; 8 bases are shared with TRBD2. The CDR3 consists of 15 residues. CDR1 is SGHAT, CDR2 FQNNGV, per germline. V lost 3 bases and J lost 2; bases outside the gene matches: 6. The CDR3 nucleotides read TGTGCCAGCAGCTTTTTGCCTAGCGGGCCCTACGAGCAGTACTTC. Its protein product is CASSFLPSGPYEQYF.

This rearrangement joins TRBV5-1 to TRBJ1-4; tentative D call: TRBD1 (5 bases). V lost 2 bases, J lost 2 bases, and 10 bases lay in between. Germline CDR1 is SGHRS and CDR2 is YFSETQ. CDR3 length equals 15 residues. CDR3 amino acids: CASSFGGATNEKLFF. The CDR3 DNA sequence: TGCGCCAGCAGCTTCGGCGGGGCCACTAATGAAAAACTGTTTTTT.

The CDR3 here is CATKDRGGSPLHF. CDR3 coding DNA: TGTGCCACCAAGGACAGGGGTGGTTCACCCCTCCACTTT. The chain carries TRBV19 and TRBJ1-6; 9 bases align to TRBD1. CDR3 size: 13 residues. Trimming at V came to 10 bases and at J to 9 bases, leaving 7 bases not matched to a gene. Germline assignment: CDR1 LNHDA and CDR2 SQIVND (reference sequence).

The chain has TRBV29-1 and TRBJ2-2, with 7 bases that match TRBD1. The CDR3 is made up of 12 amino acids. J gave up 5 bases and V 7 bases, and 4 bases lay outside the gene matches. Germline-derived CDR1 and CDR2 are SQVTM and ANQGSEA. This chain's CDR3 is CSGQGETGELFF. The CDR3 DNA reads as TGCAGCGGACAGGGAGAAACCGGGGAGCTGTTTTTT.

Points on this clone: The same CDR3 is also encoded by other DNA sequences in this sample. The chain combines TRBV9 with TRBJ2-7, with D possibly being TRBD1 (7 bases). CDR1 is SGDLS, CDR2 YYNGEE, per germline. Trimming took 3 bases from V and 4 from J, leaving 14 bases between them. The CDR3 consists of 14 residues. The DNA for the CDR3 is TGTGCCAGCAGCGCCGGTCAGGGGGGTTACGAGCAGTACTTC. Protein: CASSAGQGGYEQYF.

The rearrangement uses TRBV4-1 and TRBJ2-7, with 7 nucleotides matching TRBD1. The CDR3 consists of 15 residues. CDR1 is MGHRA and CDR2 is YSYEKL in the germline V gene. V dropped 0 bases and J dropped 3; count of bases not matched to a gene: 5. The CDR3 DNA reads as TGCGCCAGCAGCCAAGAGGGTCCAGGGGGCTACGAGCAGTACTTC. It encodes CASSQEGPGGYEQYF.

The count of this clone is one. This chain joins TRBV10-1 and TRBJ2-7; D possibly corresponds to TRBD1 (6 bases). Germline V gives CDR1 WNHNN, CDR2 SYGVQD (reference sequence). CDR3 size: 13 residues. This chain's CDR3 is CAPGTQASYEQYF. DNA of the CDR3: TGCGCACCCGGGACACAAGCATCCTACGAGCAGTACTTC.

V and J are TRBV9 and TRBJ1-1; 8 bases are a match to TRBD1. V dropped 4 bases and J dropped 5; count of bases not matched to a gene: 13. The germline gives CDR1 SGDLS, CDR2 YYNGEE. The CDR3 spans 16 residues. Written as DNA, the CDR3 is TGTGCCAGCAGCCCGCGGGGTCAGGGGGCCTCTACTGAAGCTTTCTTT. As protein: CASSPRGQGASTEAFF.

The chain combines TRBV18 with TRBJ1-2; TRBD1 might be the D (6 bases). Per germline, CDR1 KGHSH and CDR2 LQKENI. There are 15 residues in the CDR3. Trimming removed 3 bases at V and 4 bases at J, with 15 bases between. CDR3 nucleotide sequence: TGTGCCAGCTCACCCCGACAGGAGCCCATCTATGGCTACACCTTC. Translated: CASSPRQEPIYGYTF. The entire variable domain, with the rest obtained from reference TRBV18 and TRBJ1-2, is as follows: NAGVMQNPRHLVRRRGQEARLRCSPMKGHSHVYWYRQLPEEGLKFMVYLQKENIIDESGMPKERFSAEFPKEGPSILRIQQVVRGDSAAYFCASSPRQEPIYGYTFGSGTRLTVV.

This clone has only a few counts. The chain is built from TRBV19 and TRBJ2-2; TRBD2 matches at 9 bases. V shed 5 bases, J shed 0 bases, and the junction held 4 bases outside the gene matches. This CDR3 comprises 16 residues. Germline values: CDR1 LNHDA, CDR2 SQIVND (reference sequence). As DNA, the CDR3 is TGTGCCAGTAGTTCACTAGCGGGCTCGAACACCGGGGAGCTGTTTTTT. It specifies CASSSLAGSNTGELFF.

CDR3 sequence reads: CASSQTGLTEAFF. Written as DNA, the CDR3 is TGTGCCAGCAGCCAAACAGGGCTCACTGAAGCTTTCTTT. This chain uses TRBV7-2 with TRBJ1-1; D is perhaps TRBD1 (6 bases). The CDR3 spans 13 residues. V was pared by 5 bases and J by 4 bases, with 11 bases between. CDR1 and CDR2 (germline): SGHTA, FQGNSA.

The chain employs TRBV6-1 and TRBJ1-1, with a possible D match to TRBD1 (6 bases). Germline assignment: CDR1 MNHNS and CDR2 SASEGT. The CDR3 spans 13 residues. V lost 8 bases and J 1 base, leaving 11 bases between the germline ends. The CDR3 sequence is CASGQQGNTEAFF. Here the CDR3 DNA reads TGTGCCAGCGGTCAACAGGGGAACACTGAAGCTTTCTTT.

The CDR3 is CASDQSGSEQFF. CDR3 coding DNA: TGTGCCAGCGACCAATCGGGGAGTGAGCAGTTCTTC. The V call is TRBV11-3, the J call TRBJ2-1, with D tentatively TRBD2 (5 bases). The CDR3 consists of 12 residues. Germline assignment: CDR1 SGHNT and CDR2 YENEEA. Trimming stripped 8 bases from V and 9 bases from J, with 14 bases between.

The gene calls are TRBV9 and TRBJ1-5; D gene unclear. This CDR3 region has 14 residues. The V end was cut by 5 bases, the J end by 2 bases, with 11 bases between. From germline, CDR1 is SGDLS and CDR2 YYNGEE. CDR3 residues: CASSGGSGNQPQHF. CDR3 in DNA: TGTGCCAGCAGTGGAGGGTCGGGCAATCAGCCCCAGCATTTT.